The 30 T cell receptor beta chains below come from one sample, sequenced in a study of cytomegalovirus exposure and HLA in healthy donors. With 60 Vbeta and 13 Jbeta primers, the PCR was carried out. The repertoire was sequenced with immunoSEQ multiplex PCR; TCRdb's copy has only in-frame clones and lacks some. Of 120,000 or so clones in the sample, around four fifths were seen once. Sequencing was performed on PBMCs. The source is a male donor in good health and CMV-seropositive.

The genes are TRBV6-6 and TRBJ2-1; 11 bases line up with TRBD2. The germline gives CDR1 MNHNY, CDR2 SVGAGI (reference sequence). V was clipped by 10 bases and J by 2 bases; unmatched bases: 4. The CDR3 contains 14 residues. CDR3 nucleotide sequence: TGTGCCACCGGGACTAGCGGAGCCTACAATGAGCAGTTCTTC. It translates to CATGTSGAYNEQFF.

The chain employs TRBV10-3 and TRBJ2-5, with TRBD1 matching over 7 bases. The J call is in doubt because the DNA end fits TRBJ2-7 better. The CDR3 runs 13 residues. CDR1 is ENHRY, CDR2 SYGVKD, per germline. The CDR3 DNA reads as TGTGCCATCAGAAGGGACAGCACCTACGAGCAGTACTTC. Protein sequence: CAIRRDSTYEQYF.

This chain joins TRBV4-1 and TRBJ2-1; 7 positions match TRBD2. Unmatched junction bases numbered 6, after V lost 3 bases and J lost 1 base. Germline values: CDR1 MGHRA, CDR2 YSYEKL. This CDR3 has 16 amino acids. The CDR3 sequence is CASSHASGVSYNEQFF. CDR3 bases: TGCGCCAGCAGCCATGCAAGCGGGGTTTCCTACAATGAGCAGTTCTTC.

The chain carries TRBV11-2 and TRBJ2-2, with D tentatively TRBD2 (5 bases). CDR1 SGHAT and CDR2 FQNNGV come from the germline V gene. There are 15 residues in the CDR3. V dropped 1 base and J dropped 3 bases, with 9 bases sitting between them. Here the CDR3 reads CASSLAAVYTGELFF. The CDR3 bases are TGTGCCAGCAGCTTAGCAGCGGTCTACACCGGGGAGCTGTTTTTT.

The chain employs TRBV4-2 and TRBJ2-5, with a tentative D call TRBD2 (6 bases). V was pared by 1 base and J by 3 bases, with 12 bases between. The CDR3 extends over 15 amino acids. Germline V CDR1 and CDR2: LGHNA, YNFKEQ. The CDR3 loop is CASSQGPVAEETQYF. For the CDR3, the DNA is TGTGCCAGCAGCCAAGGTCCAGTAGCGGAAGAGACCCAGTACTTC.

This chain joins TRBV14 and TRBJ2-6; D gene unclear. In germline, CDR1 is SGHDN, CDR2 FVKESK. The CDR3 is 17 residues long. Trimming removed 3 bases at V and 0 bases at J, with 12 bases between. CDR3 bases: TGTGCCAGCAGCCACGGTTACAGCCTCTCTGGGGCCAACGTCCTGACTTTC. Its translation is CASSHGYSLSGANVLTF.

The chain employs TRBV28 and TRBJ1-1; the D gene is possibly TRBD1 (5 bases). Trimming removed 5 bases from V and 8 bases from J, with 9 bases in between. The length of the CDR3 is 11 residues. Germline CDR1 reads MDHEN; CDR2 reads SYDVKM. CDR3 amino acids: CASSNWTEAFF. The CDR3 DNA follows: TGTGCCAGCAGTAATTGGACAGAAGCTTTCTTT.

Here the CDR3 DNA reads TGTGCCAGTAGTATAGTCGGGACTCGAGGACTTGAGCAGTTCTTC. This translates into CASSIVGTRGLEQFF. The J gene is TRBJ2-1, the V gene TRBV19; tentative D call: TRBD2 (6 bases). Germline assignment: CDR1 LNHDA and CDR2 SQIVND (reference sequence). This CDR3 has 15 amino acids. Trimming pared 1 base from V and 9 bases from J, leaving 16 bases between. Full variable domain (outside the CDR3, taken from reference TRBV19 and TRBJ2-1): DGGITQSPKYLFRKEGQNVTLSCEQNLNHDAMYWYRQDPGQGLRLIYYSQIVNDFQKGDIAEGYSVSREKKESFPLTVTSAQKNPTAFYLCASSIVGTRGLEQFFGPGTRLTVL.

CDR3 sequence: CALSPSTNEKLFF. In DNA form, the CDR3 reads TGTGCCTTGAGCCCTTCAACTAATGAAAAACTGTTTTTT. The rearrangement uses TRBV30 and TRBJ1-4, with D unclear. This CDR3 spans 13 amino acids. The V end lost 7 bases, the J end lost 0 bases, and 9 bases lay between the germline ends. The germline V gene has CDR1 GTSNPN and CDR2 SVGIG (reference sequence).

This clone showed up just a few times. The V and J genes are TRBV27 and TRBJ2-1; tentative D call: TRBD2 (6 bases). This CDR3 region has 10 residues. Deletions cut 8 bases from V and 10 bases from J, with 9 bases between. The germline V gene encodes CDR1 MNHEY and CDR2 SMNVEV (reference sequence). Here the CDR3 reads CASGTSEQFF. DNA for the CDR3: TGTGCCAGCGGAACTAGCGAGCAGTTCTTC.

As for this clone: Because the CDR3's place on the DNA is in doubt, the DNA is left out and the CDR3 is given as listed by TCRdb. This chain joins TRBV21-1 and TRBJ2-3; TRBD1 is taken as the D call from the table, unchecked against the DNA. TRBV21-1 constitutes a pseudogene. The CDR3 spans 22 amino acids, including both terminal residues. CDR3 sequence: CASSSPGQEIVGTGICTDTQYF.

V is TRBV7-3 and J is TRBJ2-2; perhaps TRBD2 as D (6 bases). The V end was cut by 5 bases, the J end by 6 bases, with 13 bases between. Germline CDR1 and CDR2: SGHTA and FQGTGA. The CDR3 covers 14 residues. The CDR3 DNA reads as TGTGCCAGCAGCCCCGGGGGTTGGGCCGGGGAGCTGTTTTTT. Translating it yields CASSPGGWAGELFF.

This chain uses TRBV25-1 with TRBJ2-1, with D perhaps TRBD1 (5 bases). Trimming shortened V by 3 bases and J by 0 bases, and 12 bases separated the two germline ends. The germline V gene has CDR1 MGHDK and CDR2 SYGVNS. The length of the CDR3 is 16 residues. The CDR3 DNA sequence: TGTGCCAGCAGTGACTGGGGCCGAAGCTCCTACAATGAGCAGTTCTTC. This translates into CASSDWGRSSYNEQFF.

The genes are TRBV9 and TRBJ2-2; 8 positions match TRBD2. CDR3 length equals 16 residues. The ends lost 2 bases at V and 3 bases at J; junction bases unmatched: 6. Looked up from germline, CDR1 is SGDLS and CDR2 is YYNGEE. CDR3 sequence reads: CASSVQAGDYTGELFF. Written as DNA, the CDR3 is TGTGCCAGCAGCGTCCAAGCGGGAGACTACACCGGGGAGCTGTTTTTT. The variable domain in full, completed from reference TRBV9 and TRBJ2-2, reads DSGVTQTPKHLITATGQRVTLRCSPRSGDLSVYWYQQSLDQGLQFLIQYYNGEERAKGNILERFSAQQFPDLHSELNLSSLELGDSALYFCASSVQAGDYTGELFFGEGSRLTVL.

This chain uses TRBV9 with TRBJ2-7; maybe TRBD1 (6 bases). The ends were cut back, 4 bases at V and 2 bases at J, with 10 bases in the middle. The CDR3 runs 13 residues. Germline V gene data show CDR1 as SGDLS and CDR2 as YYNGEE. The DNA for the CDR3 is TGTGCCAGCAGCCCCGGACAGACCTACGAGCAGTACTTC. It yields the protein CASSPGQTYEQYF.

The J gene is TRBJ2-7, the V gene TRBV7-2; TRBD1 matches 9 bases. The V segment lost 3 bases and the J segment 4 bases; nucleotides outside the gene matches: 7. From germline, CDR1 is SGHTA and CDR2 FQGNSA. The CDR3 covers 15 residues. The CDR3 spells CASSFPGQGWYEQYF. In DNA, the CDR3 is TGTGCCAGCAGCTTCCCGGGACAGGGATGGTACGAGCAGTACTTC.

V gene TRBV29-1 combines with J gene TRBJ1-2; no firm D call. V was shortened by 6 bases and J by 6 bases, with 11 bases between the two germline ends. CDR3 size: 11 residues. CDR1 is SQVTM and CDR2 is ANQGSEA in the germline V gene. CDR3 coding DNA: TGCAGCGTCCTGGGCGCCGATGGCTACACCTTC. Amino acid sequence: CSVLGADGYTF.

The chain is built from TRBV4-2 and TRBJ2-7; 8 bases agree with TRBD1. The CDR3 consists of 13 residues. Germline-derived CDR1 and CDR2 are LGHNA and YNFKEQ. V lost 2 bases to trimming and J lost 5 bases; unmatched junction nucleotides: 2. CDR3 in amino acids: CASSQSGQDEQYF. In DNA, the CDR3 is TGTGCCAGCAGCCAATCGGGACAGGACGAGCAGTACTTC.

This chain uses TRBV19 with TRBJ2-7, with D tentatively TRBD1 (7 bases). Trimming took 5 bases from V and 1 from J, leaving 12 bases between them. Germline assignment: CDR1 LNHDA and CDR2 SQIVND (reference sequence). CDR3 length: 14 amino acids. This chain's CDR3 is CASSFAGQSYEQYF. Written as DNA, the CDR3 is TGTGCCAGTAGTTTCGCGGGACAGTCCTACGAGCAGTACTTC.

This chain connects TRBV29-1 to TRBJ1-2; D perhaps matches TRBD1 (5 bases). V lost 4 bases and J 2 bases, leaving 17 bases between the germline ends. The CDR3 extends over 15 amino acids. The germline gives CDR1 SQVTM, CDR2 ANQGSEA. CDR3 nucleotides: TGCAGCGTTGTGGGGGGGGGAGCCAGCAACTATGGCTACACCTTC. It encodes CSVVGGGASNYGYTF.

This sequence joins TRBV18 and TRBJ2-7; 7 bases fit TRBD1. V gave up 3 bases and J gave up 7 bases; unmatched junction bases: 9. This CDR3 has 14 amino acids. Germline V lookup: CDR1 KGHSH, CDR2 LQKENI. The CDR3, as DNA: TGTGCCAGCTCACCGGGGACAGATAGCAGGGAGCAGTACTTC. Residues: CASSPGTDSREQYF.

In DNA, the CDR3 is TGTGCCAGCACCTCCTATGGCTACACCTTC. Translating it yields CASTSYGYTF. The chain recombines TRBV7-9 with TRBJ1-2; D is uncertain. The CDR3 is 10 amino acids. The germline V gene has CDR1 SEHNR and CDR2 FQNEAQ (reference sequence). Trimming removed 7 bases from V and 4 bases from J, with 4 bases in between.

The V call is TRBV28, the J call TRBJ2-7; the match to TRBD2 covers 9 bases. The CDR3 is made up of 12 amino acids. V was clipped by 7 bases and J by 4 bases; unmatched bases: 2. CDR1 and CDR2 from the germline V gene are MDHEN and SYDVKM. CDR3 amino acids: CASKAGGYEQYF. The CDR3 DNA follows: TGTGCCAGCAAGGCGGGAGGGTACGAGCAGTACTTC.

The genes are TRBV28 and TRBJ2-7, with a tentative D call TRBD1 (5 bases). The CDR3 extends over 14 amino acids. Trimming removed 8 bases from V and 3 bases from J, with 17 bases in between. Germline V gene data show CDR1 as MDHEN and CDR2 as SYDVKM. The CDR3 sequence is CASVNGQGDYEQYF. The CDR3 DNA follows: TGTGCCAGCGTGAACGGGCAGGGTGACTACGAGCAGTACTTC.

Turning to this clone: Mismatch with germline at one junction end may stem from a read error. V gene TRBV5-8 combines with J gene TRBJ2-4; D not certain. Germline assignment: CDR1 SGHTS and CDR2 YDEGEE. CDR3 length equals 17 residues. The DNA of the CDR3 is TGTGCCAGCAGCTTGGCTTGGGCCTCCTTCCTTGAAAACAGTCAGTACTTC. Its translation: CASSLAWASFLENSQYF.

The V and J genes are TRBV20-1 and TRBJ2-1; tentative D call: TRBD2 (5 bases). Germline values: CDR1 DFQATT, CDR2 SNEGSKA (reference sequence). This CDR3 spans 11 amino acids. Trimming left V 3 bases short and J 7 bases short, with 7 bases between. CDR3 protein: CSASRGNEQFF. CDR3 nucleotides: TGCAGTGCTAGCCGGGGTAATGAGCAGTTCTTC.

This clone was picked up a small number of times. V gene TRBV27 combines with J gene TRBJ2-1; maybe TRBD1 (6 bases). Germline V gene sequence: CDR1 MNHEY, CDR2 SMNVEV (reference sequence). The CDR3 extends over 17 amino acids. The V and J ends lost 6 bases and 2 bases respectively, with 20 bases between them. The CDR3 nucleotides read TGTGCCAGCAGCTTAGAAAGGGGGAGTAACCCCTACAATGAGCAGTTCTTC. It encodes CASSLERGSNPYNEQFF.

By proportion, this clone is medium-sized (0.01 to 0.1%). The chain is built from TRBV10-3 and TRBJ1-1, with 7 bases identical to TRBD1. Germline lookup yields CDR1 ENHRY and CDR2 SYGVKD. The length of the CDR3 is 16 residues. V was pared by 4 bases and J by 0 bases, with 8 bases of the junction left unmatched. The CDR3 DNA is TGTGCCATCAGTGGCGAGGGGGCCCCTATGAACACTGAAGCTTTCTTT. Residues: CAISGEGAPMNTEAFF.

V is TRBV28 and J is TRBJ1-5, with TRBD1 matching over 10 bases. The CDR3 contains 15 residues. The J segment lost 3 bases and the V segment lost 6 bases, leaving 5 bases of the junction unmatched. In germline, CDR1 is MDHEN, CDR2 SYDVKM. The CDR3 sequence: CASRGQGLNNQPQHF. The CDR3, as DNA: TGTGCCAGCAGGGGACAGGGGCTGAACAATCAGCCCCAGCATTTT. Based on the CDR3 plus reference TRBV28 and TRBJ1-5, the full variable domain is DVKVTQSSRYLVKRTGEKVFLECVQDMDHENMFWYRQDPGLGLRLIYFSYDVKMKEKGDIPEGYSVSREKKERFSLILESASTNQTSMYLCASRGQGLNNQPQHFGDGTRLSIL.

This clone was detected once. The chain has TRBV10-3 and TRBJ1-1; 7 nucleotides agree with TRBD1. V gave up 4 bases and J gave up 5 bases; unmatched junction bases: 7. CDR1 is ENHRY, CDR2 SYGVKD, per germline. The CDR3 contains 14 residues. The CDR3: CAISVNRGVTEAFF. The CDR3 DNA reads as TGTGCCATCAGTGTAAACAGGGGAGTGACTGAAGCTTTCTTT.